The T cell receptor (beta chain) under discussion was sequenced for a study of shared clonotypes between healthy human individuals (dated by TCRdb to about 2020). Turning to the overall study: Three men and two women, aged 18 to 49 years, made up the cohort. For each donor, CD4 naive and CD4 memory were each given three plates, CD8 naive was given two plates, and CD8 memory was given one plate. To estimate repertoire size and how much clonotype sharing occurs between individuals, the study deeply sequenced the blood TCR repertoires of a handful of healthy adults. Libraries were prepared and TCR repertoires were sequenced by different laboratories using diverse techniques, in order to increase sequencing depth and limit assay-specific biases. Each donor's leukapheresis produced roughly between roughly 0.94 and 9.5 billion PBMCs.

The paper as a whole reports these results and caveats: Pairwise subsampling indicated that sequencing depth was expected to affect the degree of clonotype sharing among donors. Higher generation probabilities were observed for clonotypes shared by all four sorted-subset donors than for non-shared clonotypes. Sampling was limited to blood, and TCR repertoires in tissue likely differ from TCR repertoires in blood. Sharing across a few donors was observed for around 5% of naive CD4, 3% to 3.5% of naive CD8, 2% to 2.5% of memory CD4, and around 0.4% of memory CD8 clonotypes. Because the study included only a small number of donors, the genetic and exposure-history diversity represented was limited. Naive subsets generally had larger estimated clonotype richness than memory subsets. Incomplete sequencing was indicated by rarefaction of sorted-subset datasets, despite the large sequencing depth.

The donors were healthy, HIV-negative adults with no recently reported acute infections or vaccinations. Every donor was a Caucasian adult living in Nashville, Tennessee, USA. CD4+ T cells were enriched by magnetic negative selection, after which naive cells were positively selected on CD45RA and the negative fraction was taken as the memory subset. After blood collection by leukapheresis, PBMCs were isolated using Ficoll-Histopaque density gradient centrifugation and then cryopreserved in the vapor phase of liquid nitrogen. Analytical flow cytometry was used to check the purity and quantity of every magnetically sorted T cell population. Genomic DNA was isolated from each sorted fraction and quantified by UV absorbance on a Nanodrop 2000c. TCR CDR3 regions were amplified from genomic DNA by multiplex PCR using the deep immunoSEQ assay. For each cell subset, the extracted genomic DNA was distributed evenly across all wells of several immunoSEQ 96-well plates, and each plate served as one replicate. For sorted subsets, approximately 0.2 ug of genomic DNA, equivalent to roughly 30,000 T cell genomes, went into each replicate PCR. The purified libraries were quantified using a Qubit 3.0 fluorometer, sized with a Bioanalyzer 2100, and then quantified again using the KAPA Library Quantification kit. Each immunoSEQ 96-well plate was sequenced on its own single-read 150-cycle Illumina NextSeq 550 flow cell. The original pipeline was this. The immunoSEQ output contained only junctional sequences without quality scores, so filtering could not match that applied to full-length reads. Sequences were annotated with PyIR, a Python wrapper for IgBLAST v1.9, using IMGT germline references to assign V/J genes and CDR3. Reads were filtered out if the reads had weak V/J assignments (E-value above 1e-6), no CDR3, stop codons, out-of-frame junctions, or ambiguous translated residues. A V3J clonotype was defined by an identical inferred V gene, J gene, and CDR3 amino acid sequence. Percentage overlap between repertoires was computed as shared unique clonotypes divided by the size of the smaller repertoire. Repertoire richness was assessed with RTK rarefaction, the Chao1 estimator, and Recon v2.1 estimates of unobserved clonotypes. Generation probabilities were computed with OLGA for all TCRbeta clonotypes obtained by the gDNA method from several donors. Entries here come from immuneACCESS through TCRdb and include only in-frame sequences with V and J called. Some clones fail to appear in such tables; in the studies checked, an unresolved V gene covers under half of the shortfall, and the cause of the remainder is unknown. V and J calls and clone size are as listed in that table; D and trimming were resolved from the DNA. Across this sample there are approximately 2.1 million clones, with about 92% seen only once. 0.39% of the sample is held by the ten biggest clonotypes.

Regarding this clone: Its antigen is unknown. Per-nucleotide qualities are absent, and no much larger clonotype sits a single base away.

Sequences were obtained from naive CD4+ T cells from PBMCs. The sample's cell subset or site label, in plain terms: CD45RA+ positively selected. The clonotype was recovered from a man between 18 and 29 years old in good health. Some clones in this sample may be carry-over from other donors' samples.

CDR3 loop: CASSLGSRETQYF. The DNA sequence is TGTGCCAGCAGTTTGGGATCACGGGAGACCCAGTACTTC. The rearranged segments are TRBV28 and TRBJ2-5; the D gene identity is not certain. CDR1 and CDR2 (MDHEN, SYDVKM) derive from the germline V gene. V was cut back by 3 bases and J by 5 bases, leaving a gap of 10 bases between them. Reading from cysteine to phenylalanine, the CDR3 counts 13 amino acids. Only the CDR3 part of the read is kept: 39 bases, read in frame from the first base.